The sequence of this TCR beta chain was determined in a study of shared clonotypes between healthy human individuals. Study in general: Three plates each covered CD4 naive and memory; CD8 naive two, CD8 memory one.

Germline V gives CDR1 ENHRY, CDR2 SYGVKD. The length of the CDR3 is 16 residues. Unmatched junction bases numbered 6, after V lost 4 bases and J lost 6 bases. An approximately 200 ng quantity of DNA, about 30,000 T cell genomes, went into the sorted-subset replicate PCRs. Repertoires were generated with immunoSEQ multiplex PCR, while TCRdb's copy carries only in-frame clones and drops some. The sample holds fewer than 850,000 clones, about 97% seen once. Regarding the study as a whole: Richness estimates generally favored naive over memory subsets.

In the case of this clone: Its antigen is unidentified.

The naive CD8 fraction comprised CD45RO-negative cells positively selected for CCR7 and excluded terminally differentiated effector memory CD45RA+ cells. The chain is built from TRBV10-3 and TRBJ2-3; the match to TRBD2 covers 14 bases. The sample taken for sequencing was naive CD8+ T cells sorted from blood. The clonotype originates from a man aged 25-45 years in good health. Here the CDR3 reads CAISATSGREDDTQYF. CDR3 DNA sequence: TGTGCCATCAGTGCGACTAGCGGGAGGGAGGACGATACGCAGTATTTT.